The present entry profiles one T cell receptor beta chain with its context. This clone was seen a few times. Its antigen is currently not known. Per-nucleotide qualities are absent, and no much larger clonotype sits a single base away. These data are taken from a study of shared clonotypes between healthy human individuals (dated by TCRdb to 2018 to 2021). In the study overall: The cohort comprised two women and three men aged 18 to 49 years. Per donor, three plates each were used for CD4 naive and CD4 memory, two for CD8 naive, and one for CD8 memory. To estimate repertoire size and how much clonotype sharing occurs between individuals, the study deeply sequenced the blood TCR repertoires of roughly 5 healthy adults. To increase sequencing depth and limit assay-specific biases, different laboratories used diverse techniques to prepare libraries and sequence TCR repertoires. Each donor's leukapheresis produced roughly between roughly 0.9 and 9 billion PBMCs.

What the authors observed across the whole study: Because the study included a small number of donors, the genetic and exposure-history diversity represented was limited. Compared with non-shared clonotypes, the clonotypes found in all four sorted-subset donors had higher generation probabilities. Even with the large sequencing depth, rarefaction of the sorted-subset datasets indicated that sequencing was incomplete. Based on pairwise subsampling, the degree of clonotype sharing among donors was expected to be affected by sequencing depth. Only blood was sampled, and tissue TCR repertoires likely differ from those in blood. Naive subsets generally had larger estimated clonotype richness than memory subsets. Sharing across a few donors was observed for around 5% of naive CD4, 3.5% of naive CD8, around 2.5% of memory CD4, and around 0.4% of memory CD8 clonotypes.

Healthy HIV-negative adults with no recently reported acute infections or vaccinations were included as donors. Only Caucasian adults living in Nashville, Tennessee, USA were represented among the donors. CD4+ T cells were enriched by magnetic negative selection, after which naive cells were positively selected on CD45RA and the negative fraction was taken as the memory subset. After blood collection by leukapheresis, PBMCs were isolated using Ficoll-Histopaque density gradient centrifugation and then cryopreserved in the vapor phase of liquid nitrogen. Analytical flow cytometry was used to check the purity and quantity of each magnetically sorted T cell population. From each sorted fraction, genomic DNA was isolated and quantified by UV absorbance on a Nanodrop 2000c. Using the deep immunoSEQ assay, TCR CDR3 regions were amplified from genomic DNA by multiplex PCR. Genomic DNA extracted from each cell subset was distributed evenly over all wells of several immunoSEQ 96-well plates, and each plate served as one replicate. For sorted subsets, roughly 200 ng of genomic DNA, equivalent to 25,000 to 35,000 T cell genomes, went into each replicate PCR. Purified libraries were measured with a Qubit 3.0 fluorometer, size-checked on a Bioanalyzer 2100, and measured again with the KAPA Library Quantification kit. Every immunoSEQ 96-well plate was sequenced on a separate single-read 150-cycle Illumina NextSeq 550 flow cell. In the authors' own workflow: The immunoSEQ output contained only junctional sequences without quality scores, so filtering could not match that applied to full-length reads. Sequences were annotated with PyIR, a Python wrapper for IgBLAST v1.9, and V/J genes and CDR3 were assigned using IMGT germline references. Reads with weak V/J assignments (E-value above 1e-6), missing CDR3, stop codons, out-of-frame junctions, or ambiguous translated residues were removed. V3J clonotypes were defined as sequences sharing the same inferred V gene, J gene, and CDR3 amino acid sequence. To compute the percentage overlap between repertoires, the number of shared unique clonotypes was divided by the size of the smaller repertoire. RTK rarefaction, the Chao1 estimator, and Recon v2.1 estimates of unobserved clonotypes were used to assess repertoire richness. Generation probabilities were computed with OLGA for all TCRbeta clonotypes obtained by the gDNA method from several donors. TCRdb retrieved this table from immuneACCESS and kept in-frame rearrangements only. Not all clones are present; in checked studies, unresolved V genes account for under half, and no reason is known for the remainder. Clone size and the V and J calls come from that table; the DNA yielded D and trimming. In all, the sample holds about a million clones, and approximately 76% of those were seen once. The ten largest clonotypes hold around 1.5% of the sample.

V loses 5 bases of germline sequence and J loses 2 bases, and the interval between the two ends is 12 bases. Taken from the germline V gene (reference sequence), the CDR1 and CDR2 loops are LNHDA and SQIVND. The cysteine opens and the phenylalanine closes a CDR3 of 14 amino acids. The retained sequence is limited to the CDR3, 42 bases, with the frame set at the first base. This clonotype was sampled from a young man in good health. Source material: memory CD4+ T cells sorted from blood. The cell subset or site label here, explained by the study, means: CD45RA-negative fraction. In this chain, TRBV19 is recombined with TRBJ1-1, with a weak D call of TRBD1 (6 bases match). The encoded CDR3 is CASSPQTGNTEAFF. The DNA reads as follows: TGTGCCAGTAGTCCTCAGACAGGTAACACTGAAGCTTTCTTT.